This T cell receptor (beta chain) derives from a study of OX40 agonist ivuxolimab in advanced cancers. Whole-study context: Treatment of patients was with ivuxolimab, an agonistic anti-OX40 (CD134) antibody. Intravenous ivuxolimab at 0.01 to 10 mg/kg was given to patients every 2 weeks.

Study-level results: Patients who responded partially at 0.1-3.0 mg/kg showed clonal expansion ranking among the lowest.

This clone appeared a few times. Its antigen is not known. With V trimmed by 4 bases and J by 3 bases, 0 bases remained unmatched. The CDR3 runs 12 residues. Germline V lookup: CDR1 SNHLY, CDR2 FYNNEI. The protocol was immunoSEQ multiplex PCR, while the TCRdb copy is restricted to in-frame clones and leaves out a portion. This table holds about 42,000 clones, 70% to 90% found once. The specimen comprised CD4+ or CD8+ T cells sorted from blood, sampled in a trial of the OX40 agonist ivuxolimab. The chain recombines TRBV2 with TRBJ2-7; 7 bases match TRBD2. The source of this sequence is an adult with an advanced solid tumor such as melanoma, head and neck, liver or kidney cancer. CDR3 nucleotides: TGTGCCAGCAGTGGGGAGGGCTACGAGCAGTACTTC. Translated, it gives CASSGEGYEQYF.